Detailed here is one TCR beta chain. Its antigen is undetermined. CDR3 size: 15 residues. CDR1 and CDR2 (germline): MNHEY, SMNVEV (reference sequence). With V trimmed by 7 bases and J by 6 bases, 6 bases remained unmatched. These data originate in a study of graft-versus-host responses after intestinal transplantation. Study-wide results and limits: Some GvH clones were seen earlier in gut or blood, suggesting intestinal origin.

TCRdb keeps only in-frame clones here, not all; method: immunoSEQ multiplex PCR. The sample yields more than 80,000 clones, 88% seen once. The source was unstimulated CD4+ T cells sorted from spleen or lymph node cells, collected before transplant. V gene TRBV27 combines with J gene TRBJ2-7, with 16 bases fitting TRBD2. The receptor's source is a human donor who was the organ donor for an intestinal transplant. Written as DNA, the CDR3 is TGTGCCAGCAAAGGGACTAGCGGGAGGGTAAGCGAGCAGTACTTC. Translated: CASKGTSGRVSEQYF.